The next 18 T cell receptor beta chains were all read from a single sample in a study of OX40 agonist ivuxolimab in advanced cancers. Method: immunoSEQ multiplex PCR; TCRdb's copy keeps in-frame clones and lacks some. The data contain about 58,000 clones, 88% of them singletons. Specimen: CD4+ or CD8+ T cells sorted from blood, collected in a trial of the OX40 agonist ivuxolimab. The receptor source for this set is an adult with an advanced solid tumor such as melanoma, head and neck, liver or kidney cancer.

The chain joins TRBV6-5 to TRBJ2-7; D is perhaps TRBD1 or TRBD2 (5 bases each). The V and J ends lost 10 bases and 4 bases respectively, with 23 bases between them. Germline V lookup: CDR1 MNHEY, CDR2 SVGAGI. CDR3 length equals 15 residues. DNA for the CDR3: TGTGCCACCCGGGCCGGGGTAGGGGAGAGGTACGAGCAGTACTTC. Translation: CATRAGVGERYEQYF.

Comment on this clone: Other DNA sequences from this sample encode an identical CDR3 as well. The CDR3 spells CASRGQDAYGYTF. The CDR3 DNA follows: TGTGCCAGTCGCGGACAGGATGCCTATGGCTACACCTTC. This chain connects TRBV19 to TRBJ1-2, with 7 bases aligning to TRBD1. The CDR3 is 13 residues long. The J segment lost 4 bases and the V segment lost 8 bases, leaving 7 bases of the junction unmatched. Germline loops: CDR1 LNHDA, CDR2 SQIVND (reference sequence).

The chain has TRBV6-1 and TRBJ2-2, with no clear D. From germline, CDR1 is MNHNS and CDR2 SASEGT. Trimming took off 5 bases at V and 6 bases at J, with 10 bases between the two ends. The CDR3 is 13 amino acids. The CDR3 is CASSQTSPGELFF. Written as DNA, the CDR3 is TGTGCCAGCAGTCAAACATCACCCGGGGAGCTGTTTTTT.

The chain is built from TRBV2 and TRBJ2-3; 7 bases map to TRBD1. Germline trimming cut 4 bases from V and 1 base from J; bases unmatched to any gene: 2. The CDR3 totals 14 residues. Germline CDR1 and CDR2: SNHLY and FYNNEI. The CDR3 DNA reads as TGTGCCAGCAGTGGACAGGGTCGCACAGATACGCAGTATTTT. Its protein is CASSGQGRTDTQYF.

Here the CDR3 reads CASSDQRGGSEAFF. DNA of the CDR3: TGTGCCAGCAGTGACCAACGGGGCGGATCTGAAGCTTTCTTT. The V call is TRBV6-4, the J call TRBJ1-1; maybe TRBD1 (5 bases). This CDR3 region has 14 residues. The ends were cut back, 2 bases at V and 6 bases at J, with 13 bases in the middle. Germline assignment: CDR1 MRHNA and CDR2 SNTAGT.

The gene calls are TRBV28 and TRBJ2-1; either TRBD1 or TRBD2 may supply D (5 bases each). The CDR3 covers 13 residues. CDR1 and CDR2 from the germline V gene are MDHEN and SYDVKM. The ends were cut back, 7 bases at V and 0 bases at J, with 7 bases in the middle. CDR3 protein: CASKGSSYNEQFF. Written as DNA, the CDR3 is TGTGCCAGCAAGGGGAGCTCCTACAATGAGCAGTTCTTC.

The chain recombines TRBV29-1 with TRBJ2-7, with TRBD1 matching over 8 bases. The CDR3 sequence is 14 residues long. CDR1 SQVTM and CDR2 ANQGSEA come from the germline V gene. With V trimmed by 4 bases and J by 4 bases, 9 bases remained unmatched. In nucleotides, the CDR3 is TGCAGCGTTGGAACCGGGACAGGAGATTACGAGCAGTACTTC. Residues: CSVGTGTGDYEQYF.

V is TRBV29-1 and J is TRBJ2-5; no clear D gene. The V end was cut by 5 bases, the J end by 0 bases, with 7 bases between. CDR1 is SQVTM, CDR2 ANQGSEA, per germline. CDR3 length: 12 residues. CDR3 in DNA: TGCAGCGTTCGATGGGACCAAGAGACCCAGTACTTC. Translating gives CSVRWDQETQYF.

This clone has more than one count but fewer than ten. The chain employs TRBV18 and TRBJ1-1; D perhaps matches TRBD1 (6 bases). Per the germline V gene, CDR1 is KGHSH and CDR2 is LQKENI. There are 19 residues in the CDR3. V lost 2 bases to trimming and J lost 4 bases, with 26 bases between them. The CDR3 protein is CASSPSLGGVRGVTTEAFF. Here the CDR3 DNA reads TGTGCCAGCTCACCATCGCTTGGCGGGGTTAGGGGGGTGACCACTGAAGCTTTCTTT. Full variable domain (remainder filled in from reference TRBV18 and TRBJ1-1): NAGVMQNPRHLVRRRGQEARLRCSPMKGHSHVYWYRQLPEEGLKFMVYLQKENIIDESGMPKERFSAEFPKEGPSILRIQQVVRGDSAAYFCASSPSLGGVRGVTTEAFFGQGTRLTVV.

The CDR3 sequence: CASSTTGTGTTDTQYF. In DNA form, the CDR3 reads TGCGCCAGCAGCACGACCGGGACAGGGACCACAGATACGCAGTATTTT. This chain uses TRBV5-1 with TRBJ2-3, with 9 bases aligning to TRBD1. Germline V gene sequence: CDR1 SGHRS, CDR2 YFSETQ. The V segment lost 4 bases and the J segment 2 bases; nucleotides outside the gene matches: 8. The CDR3 has 16 amino acids. Full variable domain (remainder filled in from reference TRBV5-1 and TRBJ2-3): KAGVTQTPRYLIKTRGQQVTLSCSPISGHRSVSWYQQTPGQGLQFLFEYFSETQRNKGNFPGRFSGRQFSNSRSEMNVSTLELGDSALYLCASSTTGTGTTDTQYFGPGTRLTVL.

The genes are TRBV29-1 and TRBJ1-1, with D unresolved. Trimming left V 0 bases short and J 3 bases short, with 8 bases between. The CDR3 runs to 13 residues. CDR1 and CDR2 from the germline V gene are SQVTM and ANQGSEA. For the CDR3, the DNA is TGCAGCGTTGAAGAAGGAATGGACACTGAAGCTTTCTTT. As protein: CSVEEGMDTEAFF.

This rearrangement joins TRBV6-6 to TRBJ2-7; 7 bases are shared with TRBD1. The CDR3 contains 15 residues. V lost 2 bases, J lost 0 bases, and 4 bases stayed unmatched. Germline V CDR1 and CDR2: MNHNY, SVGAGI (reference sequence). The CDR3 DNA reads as TGTGCCAGCAGTTACCCACAGGGGAACTCCTACGAGCAGTACTTC. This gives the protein CASSYPQGNSYEQYF.

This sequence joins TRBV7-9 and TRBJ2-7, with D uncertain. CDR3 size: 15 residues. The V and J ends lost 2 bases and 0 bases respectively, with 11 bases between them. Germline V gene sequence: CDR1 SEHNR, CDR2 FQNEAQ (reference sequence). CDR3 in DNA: TGTGCCAGCAGCTTAACGGACGGATTCTCCTACGAGCAGTACTTC. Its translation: CASSLTDGFSYEQYF. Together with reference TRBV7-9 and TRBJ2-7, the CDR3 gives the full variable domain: DTGVSQNPRHKITKRGQNVTFRCDPISEHNRLYWYRQTLGQGPEFLTYFQNEAQLEKSRLLSDRFSAERPKGSFSTLEIQRTEQGDSAMYLCASSLTDGFSYEQYFGPGTRLTVT.

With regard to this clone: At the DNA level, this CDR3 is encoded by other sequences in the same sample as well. The chain's CDR3 is CASSPLHPDTQYF. CDR3 sequence (DNA): TGTGCCAGTAGTCCGTTACACCCCGATACGCAGTATTTT. The rearrangement joins TRBV19 to TRBJ2-3; D uncertain. V dropped 5 bases and J dropped 6 bases, with 12 bases sitting between them. The CDR3 spans 13 residues. CDR1 and CDR2 (germline): LNHDA, SQIVND (reference sequence).

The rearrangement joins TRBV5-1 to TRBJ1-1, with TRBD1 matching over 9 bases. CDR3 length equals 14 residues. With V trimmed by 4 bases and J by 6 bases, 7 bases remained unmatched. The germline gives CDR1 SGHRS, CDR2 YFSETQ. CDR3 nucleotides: TGCGCCAGCAGCGAGGGACAGGGTGGATCTGAAGCTTTCTTT. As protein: CASSEGQGGSEAFF.

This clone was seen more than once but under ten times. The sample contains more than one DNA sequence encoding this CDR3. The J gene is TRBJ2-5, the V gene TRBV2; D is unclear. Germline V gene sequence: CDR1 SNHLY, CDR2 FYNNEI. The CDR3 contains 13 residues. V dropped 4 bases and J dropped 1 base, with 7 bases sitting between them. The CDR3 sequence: CASSVHSQETQYF. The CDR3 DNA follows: TGTGCCAGCAGTGTGCACAGCCAAGAGACCCAGTACTTC.

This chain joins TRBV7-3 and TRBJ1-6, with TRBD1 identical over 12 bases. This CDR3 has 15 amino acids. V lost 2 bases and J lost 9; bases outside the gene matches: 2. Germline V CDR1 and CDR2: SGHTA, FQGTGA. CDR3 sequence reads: CASSLEGQGASPLHF. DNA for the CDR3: TGTGCCAGCAGCTTAGAGGGACAGGGGGCTTCACCCCTCCACTTT.

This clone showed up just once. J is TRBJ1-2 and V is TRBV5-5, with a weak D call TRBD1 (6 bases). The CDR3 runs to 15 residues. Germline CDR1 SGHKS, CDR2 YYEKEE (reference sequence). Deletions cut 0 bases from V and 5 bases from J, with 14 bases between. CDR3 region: CASSLGPGAEYGYTF. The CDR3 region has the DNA TGTGCCAGCAGCTTGGGCCCGGGGGCGGAGTATGGCTACACCTTC.